The clone carrying this TCR beta chain occurred a few times. The antigen is unknown. The data derive from a study of T cells in Graves' hyperthyroidism and ophthalmopathy. Study-wide findings and caveats: Most thyroid clonotypes expanded above 0.001 appeared in blood too.

From germline, CDR1 is LGHNA and CDR2 YNFKEQ. This CDR3 is built from 14 residues. Trimming took 1 base from V and 10 from J; bases not matched to a gene: 7. Clinical Activity Scores of at least 3, NOSPECS grades of at least 4 and durations under 3 months characterized ophthalmopathy patients. Using RNA transcripts as the source, TCR beta CDR3 regions were amplified. TCR CDR3 underwent first-round RT-PCR with the HTBI primer set. In TCRdb, the multiplex PCR reads were re-called with MiXCR into one record per CDR3 protein. The profile shows some 350,000 distinct CDR3 sequences, 12% to 15% of them singletons.

The receptor was derived from a woman in her sixties with Graves' ophthalmopathy. This rearrangement joins TRBV4-2 to TRBJ1-2, with 9 bases fitting TRBD1. The sample consisted of blood. CDR3 in DNA: TGTGCCAGCAGCCAAGCGGGGACAGGGTCTGTCTACACCTTC. Its protein is CASSQAGTGSVYTF.